These T cell receptor beta chains were read from a single sample in a study of beta chain features in type 1 diabetes. The assay was immunoSEQ multiplex PCR, and TCRdb's table has in-frame clones only and misses some. The repertoire holds around 500,000 clones, 30% seen once, with 0.05% to 0.065% in the top ten. Source material: naive CD4+ T cells from blood. These receptors were collected from a man in his late teens or twenties in good health. Each CDR3 is given with its conserved first and last residue. A D gene is named only where the DNA matches it firmly. Not all rows give a size; the values are once, few, many and, for expanded clones, a class.

D,size,J,length,V,DNA,CDR3
NA,NA,TRBJ2-7,11,TRBV20-1,TGCAGTGTCAGCGTGGTGGACGAGCAGTACTTC,CSVSVVDEQYF
NA,NA,TRBJ2-1,13,TRBV7-8,TGTGCCAGCACCTCAGGACCACGCAATGAGCAGTTCTTC,CASTSGPRNEQFF
NA,NA,TRBJ1-2,11,TRBV30,TGTGCCTGGAGGGAGGCCTATGGCTACACCTTC,CAWREAYGYTF
NA,NA,TRBJ2-7,11,TRBV20-1,TGCAGTGCCCCGGCGGGCTACGAGCAGTACTTC,CSAPAGYEQYF
TRBD2,NA,TRBJ2-4,18,TRBV28,TGTGCCAGCAGGCCCCATCGAGGACTAGCGGGTATAAAAAACATTCAGTACTTC,CASRPHRGLAGIKNIQYF
TRBD2,few,TRBJ2-7,15,TRBV25-1,TGTGCCAGCAGTGACTGGGGGGGAAGCTCCTACGAGCAGTACTTC,CASSDWGGSSYEQYF
TRBD2,few,TRBJ2-1,13,TRBV29-1,TGCAGCGTTATTGGGACTAGCTACAATGAGCAGTTCTTC,CSVIGTSYNEQFF
TRBD1,NA,TRBJ2-7,12,TRBV5-1,TGCGCCAGCAAGTCGACAGGGGACGAGCAGTACTTC,CASKSTGDEQYF
NA,few,TRBJ2-5,11,TRBV10-3,TGTGCCATCAGTGAAGCGGAGACCCAGTACTTC,CAISEAETQYF
TRBD2,NA,TRBJ2-3,17,TRBV7-9,TGTGCCAGCAGTTTTTTGCTGGCTAGCGGGATCACAGATACGCAGTATTTT,CASSFLLASGITDTQYF
TRBD1,NA,TRBJ2-5,13,TRBV2,TGTGCCAGCAGTGACGGGACAGGGGAGACCCAGTACTTC,CASSDGTGETQYF
NA,NA,TRBJ2-1,12,TRBV7-9,TGTGCCAGCAGCTCCCTTAGCAATGAGCAGTTCTTC,CASSSLSNEQFF
NA,few,TRBJ1-2,14,TRBV7-8,TGTGCCAGCAGCTTAGAGCGGGGGAGGTATGGCTACACCTTC,CASSLERGRYGYTF
NA,NA,TRBJ2-3,13,TRBV30,TGTGCCTGGGGGGAGACGGGCACAGATACGCAGTATTTT,CAWGETGTDTQYF
NA,NA,TRBJ2-1,15,TRBV7-2,TGTGCCAGCAGCCTCGAGAGGGGAAGCTACAATGAGCAGTTCTTC,CASSLERGSYNEQFF
NA,NA,TRBJ2-5,13,TRBV28,TGTGCCAGCAGCGCTACAGGGCGGGAGACCCAGTACTTC,CASSATGRETQYF
TRBD1,few,TRBJ2-7,15,TRBV29-1,TGCAGCGTTGCTGAGTCGGGCAGGGGGCCCTACGAGCAGTACTTC,CSVAESGRGPYEQYF
TRBD1,few,TRBJ1-4,16,TRBV18,TGTGCCAGCTCACTTTCCGGGACAGGGACTAATGAAAAACTGTTTTTT,CASSLSGTGTNEKLFF
NA,few,TRBJ2-7,12,TRBV6-1,TGTGCCAGCAGTGAAGTGCTGAAGGAGCAGTACTTC,CASSEVLKEQYF
TRBD1,NA,TRBJ2-7,17,TRBV7-9,TGTGCCAGCAGCTTTCCTGAGCGACAGGGTAGGAGCTACGAGCAGTACTTC,CASSFPERQGRSYEQYF
NA,NA,TRBJ2-3,14,TRBV5-6,TGTGCCAGCAGCTATCCCTCAGGGACAGATACGCAGTATTTT,CASSYPSGTDTQYF
TRBD1,NA,TRBJ2-7,14,TRBV6-6,TGTGCCAGCAGGTTCACAGGGGGCTCGGACGAGCAGTACTTC,CASRFTGGSDEQYF
TRBD2,NA,TRBJ2-1,19,TRBV9,TGTGCCAGCAGCGTAGTCGGGACTAGCGGTCTTAGCTCCTACAATGAGCAGTTCTTC,CASSVVGTSGLSSYNEQFF
NA,NA,TRBJ1-5,13,TRBV10-3,TGTGCCATCCGGGAGGGTCCAGGTCAGCCCCAGCATTTT,CAIREGPGQPQHF
NA,once,TRBJ2-7,16,TRBV10-3,TGTGCCATCAGTGAGTCGGGGCAGCTTCCCCTCTACGAGCAGTACTTC,CAISESGQLPLYEQYF
TRBD1,NA,TRBJ2-2,14,TRBV5-1,TGCGCCAGCAGCTGGGACAGGGACACCGGGGAGCTGTTTTTT,CASSWDRDTGELFF
TRBD2,NA,TRBJ2-7,15,TRBV10-3,TGTGCCATCAGTGAAAAAGGACTAGCGGTCTACGAGCAGTACTTC,CAISEKGLAVYEQYF
NA,NA,TRBJ2-1,12,TRBV5-1,TGCGCCAGCAGCTTCCCTTCGGATGAGCAGTTCTTC,CASSFPSDEQFF
NA,few,TRBJ2-1,15,TRBV5-5,TGTGCCAGCAGCCCCACGATTCGGTCACAGCTACCGGCGTTCTTC,CASSPTIRSQLPAFF
NA,NA,TRBJ2-7,16,TRBV7-8,TGTGCCAGCAGCTTAACTGTTGGCGGGACCCCCTACGAGCAGTACTTC,CASSLTVGGTPYEQYF
NA,NA,TRBJ1-2,14,TRBV15,TGTGCCACCAGCAGAGACCCCGGGGCGTATGGCTACACCTTC,CATSRDPGAYGYTF
NA,NA,TRBJ2-1,11,TRBV20-1,TGCAGTGCCGCTAACCTCAATGAGCAGTTCTTC,CSAANLNEQFF
NA,NA,TRBJ2-7,14,TRBV6-5,TGTGCCAGCACTCCACGCGCAGGGGTCGGCGAGCAGTACTTC,CASTPRAGVGEQYF
TRBD1,NA,TRBJ2-1,15,TRBV5-4,TGTGCCAGCAGCGTAGACAGGGCTACCTACAATGAGCAGTTCTTC,CASSVDRATYNEQFF
NA,NA,TRBJ1-1,12,TRBV30,TGTGCCTGGGCCCCAGTGAACACTGAAGCTTTCTTT,CAWAPVNTEAFF
TRBD2,NA,TRBJ2-7,16,TRBV2,TGTGCCAGCAGTGAAGCGCGGGCTAGCGGGAGGTACGAGCAGTACTTC,CASSEARASGRYEQYF
NA,NA,TRBJ2-5,13,TRBV6-1,TGTGCCAGCAGTGAAGGGACTCAAGAGACCCAGTACTTC,CASSEGTQETQYF
TRBD1,few,TRBJ2-4,13,TRBV18,TGTGCCAGCTCACTGGACAGGGAGAACATTCAGTACTTC,CASSLDRENIQYF
TRBD2,few,TRBJ2-3,14,TRBV5-6,TGTGCCAGCAGCTCTACTAGCGGGAGAAATACGCAGTATTTT,CASSSTSGRNTQYF
NA,NA,TRBJ2-1,16,TRBV7-2,TGTGCCAGCAGCTTAGACGGGTCCAGCTCCTACAATGAGCAGTTCTTC,CASSLDGSSSYNEQFF
NA,NA,TRBJ2-5,11,TRBV2,TGTGCCAGCAGTGAACAAGAGACCCAGTACTTC,CASSEQETQYF
TRBD2,NA,TRBJ2-7,17,TRBV28,TGTGCCAGCAGTTTCTCCTGGACTAGCGGGAGTGGGTACGAGCAGTACTTC,CASSFSWTSGSGYEQYF
NA,NA,TRBJ2-1,16,TRBV25-1,TGTGCCAGCAGTGAAGGGGGGGCAGCGCCCTACAATGAGCAGTTCTTC,CASSEGGAAPYNEQFF
NA,NA,TRBJ1-4,12,TRBV6-6,TGTGCCAGCAGTTACCGGAGCGAAAAACTGTTTTTT,CASSYRSEKLFF
NA,once,TRBJ2-7,12,TRBV28,TGTGCCAGCAGTGGACTCCCCTACGAGCAGTACTTC,CASSGLPYEQYF
NA,NA,TRBJ2-7,15,TRBV19,TGTGCCAGTAGGAGGACAGTTTCCTCGACCTACGAGCAGTACTTC,CASRRTVSSTYEQYF
NA,few,TRBJ2-5,14,TRBV29-1,TGCAGCGTTGAAATCGGGTTGATTCAAGAGACCCAGTACTTC,CSVEIGLIQETQYF
TRBD1,NA,TRBJ2-7,16,TRBV10-3,TGTGCCATCAGCCCCAGGTGGGGACAGGAGTCCTACGAGCAGTACTTC,CAISPRWGQESYEQYF
TRBD1,NA,TRBJ2-3,15,TRBV30,TGTGCCTGGGTATCGGGACAGGGGAGGACAGATACGCAGTATTTT,CAWVSGQGRTDTQYF
NA,few,TRBJ1-3,14,TRBV9,TGTGCCAGCAGCTTTTTAACCTCTGGAAACACCATATATTTT,CASSFLTSGNTIYF
NA,NA,TRBJ2-2,14,TRBV9,TGTGCCAGCAGCGTAGCTACTTCAACCGGGGAGCTGTTTTTT,CASSVATSTGELFF
TRBD2,few,TRBJ2-3,16,TRBV5-1,TGCGCCAGCATTATGGGACTAGCGGGAGTTTCGGATACGCAGTATTTT,CASIMGLAGVSDTQYF
TRBD2,NA,TRBJ2-1,19,TRBV9,TGTGCCAGCAGCCCTACTACTAGCGGGAGGGCCCTGTCCTACAATGAGCAGTTCTTC,CASSPTTSGRALSYNEQFF
NA,few,TRBJ2-7,11,TRBV27,TGTGCCAGCAGTGACAATGACGAGCAGTACTTC,CASSDNDEQYF
TRBD2,NA,TRBJ2-1,13,TRBV5-1,TGCGCCAGCAAACTAGCGGGAGCCAATGAGCAGTTCTTC,CASKLAGANEQFF
TRBD2,NA,TRBJ2-1,16,TRBV28,TGTGCCAGCAGTTTTCTGACTAGCGGGAGAGGTAATGAGCAGTTCTTC,CASSFLTSGRGNEQFF